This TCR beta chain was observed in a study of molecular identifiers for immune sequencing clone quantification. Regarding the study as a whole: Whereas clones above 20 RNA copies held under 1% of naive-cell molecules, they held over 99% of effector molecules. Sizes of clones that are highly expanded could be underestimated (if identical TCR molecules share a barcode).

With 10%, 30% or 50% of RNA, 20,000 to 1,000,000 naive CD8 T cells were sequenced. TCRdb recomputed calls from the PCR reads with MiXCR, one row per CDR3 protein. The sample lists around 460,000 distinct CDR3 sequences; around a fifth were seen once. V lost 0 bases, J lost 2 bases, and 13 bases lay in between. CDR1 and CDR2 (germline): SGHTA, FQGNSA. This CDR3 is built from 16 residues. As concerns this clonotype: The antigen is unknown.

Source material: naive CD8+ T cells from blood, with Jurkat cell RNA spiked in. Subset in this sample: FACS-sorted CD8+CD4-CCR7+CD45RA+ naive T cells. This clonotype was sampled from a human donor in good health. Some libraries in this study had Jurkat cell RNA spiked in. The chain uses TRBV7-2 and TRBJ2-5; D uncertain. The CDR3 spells CASSLAVGGLQETQYF. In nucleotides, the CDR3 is TGTGCCAGCAGCTTAGCGGTGGGCGGATTACAAGAGACCCAGTACTTC.